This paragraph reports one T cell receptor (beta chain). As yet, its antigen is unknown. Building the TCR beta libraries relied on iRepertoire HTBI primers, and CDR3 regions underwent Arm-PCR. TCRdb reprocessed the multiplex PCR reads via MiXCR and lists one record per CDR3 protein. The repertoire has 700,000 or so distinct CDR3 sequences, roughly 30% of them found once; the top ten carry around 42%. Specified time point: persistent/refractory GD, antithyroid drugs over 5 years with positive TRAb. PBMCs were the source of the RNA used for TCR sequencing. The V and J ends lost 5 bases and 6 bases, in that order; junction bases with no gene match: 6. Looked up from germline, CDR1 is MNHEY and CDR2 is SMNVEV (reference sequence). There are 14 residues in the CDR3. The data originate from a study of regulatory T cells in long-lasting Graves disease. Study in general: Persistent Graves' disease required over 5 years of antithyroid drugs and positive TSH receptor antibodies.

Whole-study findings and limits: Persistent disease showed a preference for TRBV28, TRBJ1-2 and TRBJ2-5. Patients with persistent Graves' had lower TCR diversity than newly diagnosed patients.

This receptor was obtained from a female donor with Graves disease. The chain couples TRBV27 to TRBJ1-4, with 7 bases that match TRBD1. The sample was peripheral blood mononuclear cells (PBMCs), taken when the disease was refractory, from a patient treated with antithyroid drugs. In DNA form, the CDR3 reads TGTGCCAGCAGTGTCGACAGGGAGGATGAAAAACTGTTTTTT. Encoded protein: CASSVDREDEKLFF.